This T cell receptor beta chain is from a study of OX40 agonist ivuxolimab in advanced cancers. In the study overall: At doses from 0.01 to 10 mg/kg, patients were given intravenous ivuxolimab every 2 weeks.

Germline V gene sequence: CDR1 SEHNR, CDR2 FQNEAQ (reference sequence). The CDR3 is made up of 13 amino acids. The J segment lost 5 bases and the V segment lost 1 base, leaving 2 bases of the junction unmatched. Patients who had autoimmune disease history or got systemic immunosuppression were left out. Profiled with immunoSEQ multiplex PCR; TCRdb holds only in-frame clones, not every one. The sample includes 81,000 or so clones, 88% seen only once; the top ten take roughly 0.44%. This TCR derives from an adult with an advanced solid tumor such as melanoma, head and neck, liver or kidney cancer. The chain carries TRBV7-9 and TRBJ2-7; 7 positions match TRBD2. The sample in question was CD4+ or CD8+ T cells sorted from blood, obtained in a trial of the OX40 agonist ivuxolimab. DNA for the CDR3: TGTGCCAGCAGCTTAGTGGGGGGGAACGAGCAGTACTTC. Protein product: CASSLVGGNEQYF.